This T cell receptor (beta chain) was identified in a study of OX40 agonist ivuxolimab in advanced cancers. Looking at the study overall: Hepatocellular carcinoma, melanoma, renal cell or head and neck cancer affected the dose-escalation patients. Allowance was made for prior anti-PD-1, anti-PD-L1 or anti-CTLA-4 therapy, and 40% to 45% had some. General study findings and limits: By week 6 at 0.1 to 3.0 mg/kg, blood CD4+ and CD8+ T cells had expanded clonally. Researchers did not determine the expanded peripheral T cells' antigen specificity.

As regards this clone: The antigen is unknown.

Sequencing used immunoSEQ multiplex PCR; TCRdb keeps in-frame clones, though not all of them. The table has tens of thousands of clones, more than 65% seen once; the top ten hold about 5%. The junction had 9 bases not matched to a gene; V was cut back by 6 bases and J by 3 bases. The germline V gene encodes CDR1 MNHNY and CDR2 SVGAGI (reference sequence). The CDR3 has 15 residues. The sample here was CD4+ or CD8+ T cells sorted from blood, taken in a trial of the OX40 agonist ivuxolimab. The receptor was derived from an adult with an advanced solid tumor such as melanoma, head and neck, liver or kidney cancer. V and J are TRBV6-6 and TRBJ1-2, with 8 bases fitting TRBD1. CDR3 sequence (DNA): TGTGCCAGCAGCGACGACAGGGGATCAGACTATGGCTACACCTTC. Its protein is CASSDDRGSDYGYTF.